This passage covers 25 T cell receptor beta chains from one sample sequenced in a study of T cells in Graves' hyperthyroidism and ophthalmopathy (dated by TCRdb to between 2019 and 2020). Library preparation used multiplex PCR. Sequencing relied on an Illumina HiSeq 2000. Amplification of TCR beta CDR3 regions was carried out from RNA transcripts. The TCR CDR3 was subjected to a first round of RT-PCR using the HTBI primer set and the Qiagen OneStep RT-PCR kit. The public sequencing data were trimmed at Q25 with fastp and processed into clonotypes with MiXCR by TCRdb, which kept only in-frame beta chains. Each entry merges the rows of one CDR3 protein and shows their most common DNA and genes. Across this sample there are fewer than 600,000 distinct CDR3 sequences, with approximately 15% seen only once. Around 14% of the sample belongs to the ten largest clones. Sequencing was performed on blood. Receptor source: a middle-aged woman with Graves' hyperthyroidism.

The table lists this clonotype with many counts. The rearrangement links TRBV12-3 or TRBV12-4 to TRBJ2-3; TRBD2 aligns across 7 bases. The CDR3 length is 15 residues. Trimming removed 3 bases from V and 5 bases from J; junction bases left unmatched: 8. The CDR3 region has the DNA TGTGCCAGCAGTTTTGTGGCGGGAGCCGGAGATACGCAGTATTTT. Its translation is CASSFVAGAGDTQYF.

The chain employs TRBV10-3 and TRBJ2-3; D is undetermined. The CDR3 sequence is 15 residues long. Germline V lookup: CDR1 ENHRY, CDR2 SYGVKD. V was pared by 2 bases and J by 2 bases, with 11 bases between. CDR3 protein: CAISEVAGTTDTQYF. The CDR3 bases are TGTGCCATCAGTGAGGTAGCCGGAACCACAGATACGCAGTATTTT.

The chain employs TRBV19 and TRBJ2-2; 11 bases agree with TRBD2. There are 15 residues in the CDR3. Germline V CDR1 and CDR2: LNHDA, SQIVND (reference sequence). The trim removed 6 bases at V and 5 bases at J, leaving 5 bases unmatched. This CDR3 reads CASRTSGRSTGELFF. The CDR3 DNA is TGTGCCAGTAGAACTAGCGGGAGATCTACCGGGGAGCTGTTTTTT.

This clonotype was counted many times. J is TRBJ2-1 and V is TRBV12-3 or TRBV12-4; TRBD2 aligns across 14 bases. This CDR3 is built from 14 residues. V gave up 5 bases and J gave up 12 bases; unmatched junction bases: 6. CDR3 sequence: CASSGTSGSGVQFF. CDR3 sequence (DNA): TGTGCCAGCAGTGGGACTAGCGGGAGTGGAGTGCAGTTCTTC.

The CDR3 bases are TGTGCCAGCAGTGAATGGACAGGGGATGAAAAACTGTTTTTT. It is translated as CASSEWTGDEKLFF. This chain uses TRBV2 with TRBJ1-4, with 9 bases lining up with TRBD1. Trimming at V came to 2 bases and at J to 6 bases, leaving 1 base not matched to a gene. The CDR3 covers 14 residues. Germline V CDR1 and CDR2: SNHLY, FYNNEI.

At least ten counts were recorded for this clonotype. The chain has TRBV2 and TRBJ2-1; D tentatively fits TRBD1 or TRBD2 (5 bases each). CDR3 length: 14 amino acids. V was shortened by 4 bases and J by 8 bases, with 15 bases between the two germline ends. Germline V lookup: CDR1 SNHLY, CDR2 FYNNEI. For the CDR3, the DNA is TGTGCCAGCAGTGTAACAGGTGTCGGGGATGAGCAGTTCTTC. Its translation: CASSVTGVGDEQFF. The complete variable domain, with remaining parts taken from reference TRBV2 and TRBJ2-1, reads EPEVTQTPSHQVTQMGQEVILRCVPISNHLYFYWYRQILGQKVEFLVSFYNNEISEKSEIFDDQFSVERPDGSNFTLKIRSTKLEDSAMYFCASSVTGVGDEQFFGPGTRLTVL.

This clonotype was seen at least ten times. The CDR3 reads CASSLGAGGATQYF. The CDR3 DNA follows: TGTGCCAGCAGCTTAGGGGCAGGGGGGGCGACCCAGTACTTC. V and J are TRBV7-2 and TRBJ2-5; D tentatively fits TRBD1 or TRBD2 (7 bases each). Germline CDR1 and CDR2: SGHTA and FQGNSA. The CDR3 is made up of 14 amino acids. V lost 1 base, J lost 7 bases, and 13 bases lay in between.

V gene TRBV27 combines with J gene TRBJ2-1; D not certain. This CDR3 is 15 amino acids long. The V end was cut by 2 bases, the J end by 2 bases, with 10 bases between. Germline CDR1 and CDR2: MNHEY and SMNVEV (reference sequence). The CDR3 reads CASSLTPSAYNEQFF. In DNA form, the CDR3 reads TGTGCCAGCAGTTTAACGCCGTCAGCCTACAATGAGCAGTTCTTC.

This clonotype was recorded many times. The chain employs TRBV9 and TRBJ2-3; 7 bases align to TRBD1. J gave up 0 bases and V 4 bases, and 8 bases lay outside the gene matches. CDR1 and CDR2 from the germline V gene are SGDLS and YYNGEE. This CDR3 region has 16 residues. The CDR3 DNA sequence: TGTGCCAGCAGCACGTCGACAGGGTTAAGCACAGATACGCAGTATTTT. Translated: CASSTSTGLSTDTQYF.

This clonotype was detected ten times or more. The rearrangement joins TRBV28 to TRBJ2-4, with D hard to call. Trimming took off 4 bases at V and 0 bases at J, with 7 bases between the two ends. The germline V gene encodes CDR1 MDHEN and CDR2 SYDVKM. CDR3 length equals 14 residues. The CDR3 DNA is TGTGCCAGCAGTTACGCGTTAGCCAAAAACATTCAGTACTTC. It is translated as CASSYALAKNIQYF.

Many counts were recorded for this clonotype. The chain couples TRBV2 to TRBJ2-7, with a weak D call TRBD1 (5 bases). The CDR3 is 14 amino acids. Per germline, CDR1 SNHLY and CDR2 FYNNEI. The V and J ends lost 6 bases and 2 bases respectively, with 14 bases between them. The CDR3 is CASSHRSPPYEQYF. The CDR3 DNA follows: TGTGCCAGCAGCCACAGGAGCCCGCCCTACGAGCAGTACTTC.

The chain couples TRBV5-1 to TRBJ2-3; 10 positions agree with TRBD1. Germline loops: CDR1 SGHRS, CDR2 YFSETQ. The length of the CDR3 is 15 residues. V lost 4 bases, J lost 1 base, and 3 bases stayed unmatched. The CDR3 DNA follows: TGCGCCAGCAGCACCGGGACAGGGGGCACAGATACGCAGTATTTT. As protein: CASSTGTGGTDTQYF.

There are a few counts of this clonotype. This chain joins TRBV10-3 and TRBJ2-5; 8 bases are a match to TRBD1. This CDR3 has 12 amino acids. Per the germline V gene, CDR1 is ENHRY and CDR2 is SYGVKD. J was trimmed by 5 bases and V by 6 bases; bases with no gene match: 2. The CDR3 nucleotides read TGTGCCATCAGCCGGACAGGGGAGACCCAGTACTTC. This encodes CAISRTGETQYF.

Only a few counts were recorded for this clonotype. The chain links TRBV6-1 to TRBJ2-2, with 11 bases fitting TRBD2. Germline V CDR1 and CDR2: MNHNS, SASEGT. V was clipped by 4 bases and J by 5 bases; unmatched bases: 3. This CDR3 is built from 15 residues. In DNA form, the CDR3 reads TGTGCCAGCAGTGCCCGGACTAGCGGGACCGGGGAGCTGTTTTTT. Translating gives CASSARTSGTGELFF.

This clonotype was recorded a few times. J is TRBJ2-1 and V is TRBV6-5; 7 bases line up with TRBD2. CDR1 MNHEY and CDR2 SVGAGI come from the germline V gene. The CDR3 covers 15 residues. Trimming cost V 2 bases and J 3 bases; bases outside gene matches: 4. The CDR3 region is CASSYATSSYNEQFF. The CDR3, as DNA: TGTGCCAGCAGTTACGCGACTAGCAGCTACAATGAGCAGTTCTTC.

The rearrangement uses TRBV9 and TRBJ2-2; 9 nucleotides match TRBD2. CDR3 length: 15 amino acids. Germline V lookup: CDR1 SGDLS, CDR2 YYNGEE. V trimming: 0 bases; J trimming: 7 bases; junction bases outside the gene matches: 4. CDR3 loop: CASSVVGTSYGELFF. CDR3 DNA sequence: TGTGCCAGCAGCGTAGTCGGGACTAGCTACGGGGAGCTGTTTTTT.

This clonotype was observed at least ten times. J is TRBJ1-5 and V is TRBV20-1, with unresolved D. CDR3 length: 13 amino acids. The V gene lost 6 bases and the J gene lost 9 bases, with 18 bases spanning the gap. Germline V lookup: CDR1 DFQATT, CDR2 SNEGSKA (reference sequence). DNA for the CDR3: TGCAGTGCCCGGGCCGGCCAGGCGGGGCCCCAGCATTTT. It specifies CSARAGQAGPQHF.

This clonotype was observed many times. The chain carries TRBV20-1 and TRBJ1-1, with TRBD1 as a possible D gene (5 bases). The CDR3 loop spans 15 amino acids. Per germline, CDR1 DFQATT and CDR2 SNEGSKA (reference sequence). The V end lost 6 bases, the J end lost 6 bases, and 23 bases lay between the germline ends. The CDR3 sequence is CSATSRDPGRAEAFF. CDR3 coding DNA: TGCAGTGCCACAAGCCGGGACCCCGGTCGGGCTGAAGCTTTCTTT.

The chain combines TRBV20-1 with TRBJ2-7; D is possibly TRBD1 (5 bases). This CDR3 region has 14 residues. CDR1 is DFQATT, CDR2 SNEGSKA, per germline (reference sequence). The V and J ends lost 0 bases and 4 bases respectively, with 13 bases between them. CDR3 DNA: TGCAGTGCTAGAGATTGGGGCTCAAGATACGAGCAGTACTTC. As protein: CSARDWGSRYEQYF.

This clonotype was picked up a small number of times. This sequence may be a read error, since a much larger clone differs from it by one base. This CDR3 reads CASRETNRPQHF. In DNA, the CDR3 is TGTGCCAGCAGGGAAACCAATCGGCCCCAGCATTTT. The rearrangement links TRBV28 to TRBJ1-5; D call uncertain. The CDR3 has 12 residues. Germline CDR1 MDHEN, CDR2 SYDVKM.

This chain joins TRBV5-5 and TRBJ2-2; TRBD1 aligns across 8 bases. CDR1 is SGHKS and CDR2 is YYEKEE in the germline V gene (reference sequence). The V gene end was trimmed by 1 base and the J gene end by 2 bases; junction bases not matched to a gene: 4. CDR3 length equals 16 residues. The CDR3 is CASSLTDRENTGELFF. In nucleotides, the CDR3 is TGTGCCAGCAGCTTGACGGACAGGGAAAACACCGGGGAGCTGTTTTTT.

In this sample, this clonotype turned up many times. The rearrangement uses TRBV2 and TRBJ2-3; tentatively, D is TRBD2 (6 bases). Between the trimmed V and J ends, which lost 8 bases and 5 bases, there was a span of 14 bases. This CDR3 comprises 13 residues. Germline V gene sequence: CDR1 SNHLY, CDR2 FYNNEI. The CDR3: CASHTSKLDTQYF. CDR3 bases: TGTGCCAGCCATACTAGCAAGTTAGATACGCAGTATTTT.

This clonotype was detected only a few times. The CDR3 is CASSIGTENTEAFF. The CDR3 coding sequence is TGTGCCAGTAGTATTGGGACAGAGAACACTGAAGCTTTCTTT. The chain combines TRBV19 with TRBJ1-1, with 7 bases that match TRBD1. This CDR3 region has 14 residues. V lost 3 bases and J lost 1; bases outside the gene matches: 2. Germline V gene data show CDR1 as LNHDA and CDR2 as SQIVND (reference sequence).

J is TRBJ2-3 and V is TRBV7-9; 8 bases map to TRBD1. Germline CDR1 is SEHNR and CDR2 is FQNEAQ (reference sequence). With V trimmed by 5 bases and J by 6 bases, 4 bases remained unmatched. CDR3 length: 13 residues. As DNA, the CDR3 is TGTGCCAGCAGCCGACAGGGGTTCGATACGCAGTATTTT. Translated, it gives CASSRQGFDTQYF.

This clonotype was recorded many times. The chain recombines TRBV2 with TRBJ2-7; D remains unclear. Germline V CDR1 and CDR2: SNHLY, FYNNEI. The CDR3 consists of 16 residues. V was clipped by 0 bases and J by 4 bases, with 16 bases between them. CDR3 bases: TGTGCCAGCAGTGAAGCTGGGCGGCACTGGGAATACGAGCAGTACTTC. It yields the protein CASSEAGRHWEYEQYF.